The rows below give T cell receptor beta chains drawn from one sample of a study of cytomegalovirus exposure and HLA in healthy donors. Only in-frame clones appear in the TCRdb table, and some are missing; sequencing was by immunoSEQ multiplex PCR. In the table there are a few hundred thousand clones, 86% of which are singletons. Source material: PBMCs. These receptors were taken from a young woman in good health and CMV-seronegative. Both conserved end residues are part of each CDR3. Each record gives: J gene, V gene, CDR3 protein.

j_call: TRBJ2-1
v_call: TRBV28
cdr3_aa: CASWGGLAVTYNEQFF

j_call: TRBJ1-5
v_call: TRBV2
cdr3_aa: CASSELVSRGNQPQHF

j_call: TRBJ2-7
v_call: TRBV28
cdr3_aa: CASYHRDRVHEQYF

j_call: TRBJ1-1
v_call: TRBV4-1
cdr3_aa: CASSHQQEPNTEAFF

j_call: TRBJ2-7
v_call: TRBV9
cdr3_aa: CASSGTSGRAEQYF

j_call: TRBJ2-5
v_call: TRBV9
cdr3_aa: CASSTTGTQETQYF

j_call: TRBJ2-7
v_call: TRBV6-5
cdr3_aa: CASATGTYEQYF

j_call: TRBJ1-3
v_call: TRBV5-6
cdr3_aa: CASSSQGSGNTIYF

j_call: TRBJ2-7
v_call: TRBV6-1
cdr3_aa: CASSAGLAGRSYEQYF

j_call: TRBJ2-3
v_call: TRBV7-8
cdr3_aa: CASASILAGAGADTQYF

j_call: TRBJ2-5
v_call: TRBV5-4
cdr3_aa: CASSSTHAGTAQETQYF

j_call: TRBJ2-3
v_call: TRBV7-2
cdr3_aa: CASSFYLSADTQYF

j_call: TRBJ2-7
v_call: TRBV18
cdr3_aa: CASSPPARGHEQYF

j_call: TRBJ1-2
v_call: TRBV29-1
cdr3_aa: CSCPTGTYGYTF

j_call: TRBJ2-1
v_call: TRBV29-1
cdr3_aa: CSVSGTSLSLGAYNEQFF

j_call: TRBJ2-7
v_call: TRBV7-2
cdr3_aa: CASRPASGAYEQYF

j_call: TRBJ2-3
v_call: TRBV7-9
cdr3_aa: CASSLATAVVGTDTQYF

j_call: TRBJ2-7
v_call: TRBV5-4
cdr3_aa: CASSPGTSGSHEQYF

j_call: TRBJ1-1
v_call: TRBV28
cdr3_aa: CASWDRGNTEAFF

j_call: TRBJ1-1
v_call: TRBV2
cdr3_aa: CASSEEIGQVKNTEAFF

j_call: TRBJ2-1
v_call: TRBV7-3
cdr3_aa: CASSMGLADNEQFF

j_call: TRBJ1-1
v_call: TRBV5-1
cdr3_aa: CASSQVQGRAFF